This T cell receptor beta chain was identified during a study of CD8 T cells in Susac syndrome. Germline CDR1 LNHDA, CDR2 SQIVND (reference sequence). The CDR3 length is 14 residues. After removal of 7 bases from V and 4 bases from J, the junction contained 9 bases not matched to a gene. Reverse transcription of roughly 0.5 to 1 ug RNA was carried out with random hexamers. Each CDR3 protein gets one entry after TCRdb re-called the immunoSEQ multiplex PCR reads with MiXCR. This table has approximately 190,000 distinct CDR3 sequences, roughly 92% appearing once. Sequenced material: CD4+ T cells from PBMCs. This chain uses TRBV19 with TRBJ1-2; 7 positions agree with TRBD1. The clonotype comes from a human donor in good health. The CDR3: CASTPGQQFYGYTF. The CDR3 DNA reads TGTGCCAGTACACCGGGACAGCAATTCTATGGCTACACCTTC.